The source of this TCR beta chain is a study of vaccination effects on CD4 cells after COVID-19. Method: immunoSEQ multiplex PCR; TCRdb's copy keeps in-frame clones and lacks some. Of tens of thousands of clones listed, 80% to 85% are singletons. CD4+ T cells specific for antigen were expanded with viral peptide pools by the ViraFEST assay before sequencing. CD4+ T cell isolation took place after 10 days of culture. Notes on this clone: The antigen is undetermined.

Germline CDR1 and CDR2: SGHRS and YFSETQ. Trimming pared 0 bases from V and 7 bases from J, leaving 17 bases between. There are 16 residues in the CDR3. This specimen was CD4+ T cells from PBMCs cultured with HCoV-229E spike peptides, taken before COVID-19 vaccination. The V call is TRBV5-1, the J call TRBJ2-1; D unclear. This sequence originates from a human donor who received a COVID-19 vaccine. CDR3 DNA: TGCGCCAGCAGCTTGGATCAATTCAAAAGTGGGAATGAGCAGTTCTTC. This sequence encodes CASSLDQFKSGNEQFF.